This T cell receptor beta chain was sequenced during a study of identical twins (dated by TCRdb to 2016 to 2018). For context, the study as a whole: To test whether fetal clonotypes persist, this study deep-sequenced TCR alpha and beta repertoires from monozygotic twins, from unrelated adults of various ages, and from cord blood. Replicate twin experiments were performed at different times using different library preparation protocols to rule out contamination. The paper as a whole reports these results and caveats: In monozygotic twins, out-of-frame TCR alpha sharing was systematically underestimated by recombination models, although the models agreed with sharing between unrelated individuals. Invariant T cells such as MAIT and iNKT could partly confound zero-insertion analyses, although diverse VJ usage argued against such confounding for most clonotypes. Abundant cord blood beta clonotypes carried fewer insertions; young adult naive repertoires showed a weaker similar trend, while memory repertoires showed none. Out-of-frame TCR alpha sequences shared between twins showed an excess of low generation-probability sequences compared with coincidental sharing between unrelated individuals. A weaker excess of twin sharing was found in beta out-of-frame sequences because the signal-to-noise ratio was lowered by fewer shared sequences. Because the same donors could not be followed over many years, conclusions were based on cross-sectional statistical analysis.

Libraries were built with 5' RACE. The sequencing machine was an Illumina HiSeq 2000. A universal primer binding site was added through template switching, and the final cDNA carried a unique molecular identifier so that TCR cDNA molecules could be counted accurately. Specific primers in the conserved constant-segment region were used to synthesize first-strand cDNA for the TCR alpha and beta chains. To control for contamination, every cDNA library was double barcoded, receiving both a SMART-Mk sample barcode and Illumina barcodes. TruSeq adapter sequences along with Illumina sample barcodes were introduced in two successive PCR steps. The Illumina HiSeq platform was used with custom primers to sequence TCR alpha and beta cDNA libraries. For the original study's pipeline: MiGEC was used to process raw reads and extract unique molecular identifiers, and MiXCR was used to find CDR3 positions. Recombination models were inferred per individual with the repgenHMM and IGoR tools using an EM algorithm. The tcR package in R was used for shared clonotype analysis, with sharing normalized by the product of cloneset sizes. To study raw recombination without the effects of thymic and clonal selection, out-of-frame nonproductive sequences were analyzed. TCRdb took the public reads, trimmed them with fastp at Q25, ran MiXCR for clone calling and kept in-frame beta chains. Rows are combined by CDR3 protein, so each entry shows the most common genes and DNA. The V and J calls and clone size are TCRdb's, not the authors'. The sample data list about 530,000 distinct CDR3 sequences, and about 15% of these were observed just once. The ten largest clones take up around 0.48% of the sample.

Deletion took 5 bases off V and 4 bases off J, with a span of 19 bases between the germline ends. The germline V gene (reference sequence) yields LNHNV for CDR1 and YYDKDF for CDR2. The CDR3 runs 16 amino acids, cysteine and phenylalanine included. CDR3 DNA is the only sequence kept; it has 48 bases, read in frame from the first base. This clonotype was seen a few times. This clone's antigen is unknown. No per-base quality is available; no much larger clone lies one base away. All donors were healthy Caucasians. Three pairs of female monozygotic twins, all aged about 18 to 30 years, were included in the twin cohort. CD4+ and CD8+ T cell populations were isolated with positive isolation kits from Invitrogen. These same data were also listed under a study on yellow fever vaccine responses in identical twins. As the second study states: The T cell response to vaccination in identical twins was reported by the authors to appear partly convergent and partly personalized. In identical twins, the study followed T cell clones that responded to the vaccine with precision.

The clonotype originates from a woman aged 18-29 years in good health. Recombination joined TRBV15 with TRBJ2-3; the D gene could be TRBD1 or TRBD2, each one agreeing over 5 bases. The source material was CD4+ T cells sorted from blood. The encoded CDR3 is CATSLQGVPGADTQYF. DNA sequence: TGTGCCACCAGCCTCCAGGGTGTGCCCGGGGCAGATACGCAGTATTTT.